The entry below gives a single TCR beta chain sequence along with its context. What it recognizes is unknown. Indicated time point: week 47, end of study. Topical imiquimod was applied with each vaccine dose, which held 300 ug of mutant IDH1 20-mer peptide. New WHO grade 3 or 4 astrocytomas that were IDH1-mutant and ATRX-lost had been found in donors. Libraries were prepared by immunoSEQ multiplex PCR; TCRdb keeps only in-frame clonotypes and omits some of them. The sample holds approximately 52,000 clones, less than 85% seen once. This sample was taken from a study of a mutant IDH1 vaccine in newly diagnosed glioma. Study in general: Onset of vaccination occurred 4-6 weeks following radiotherapy alone, or with temozolomide cycles. Before enrollment, patients got radiotherapy alone, temozolomide alone, or mostly the combination. Patients under treatment included approximately 60% males and about 40% females and had a mean age of approximately 44 years.

The CDR3 is 17 residues long. V lost 3 bases to trimming and J lost 2 bases, with 18 bases between them. Germline loops: CDR1 SGDLS, CDR2 YYNGEE. The sequence was obtained from a woman in her forties with glioma. Some clones in this sample may be carry-over from other donors' samples. The genes are TRBV9 and TRBJ1-5; D gene uncertain. Here the sequenced sample was PBMCs, taken from a glioma patient whose treatment included an IDH1 peptide vaccine. The CDR3 region is CASSAPAPRTGNQPQHF. The CDR3 DNA reads as TGTGCCAGCAGCGCCCCGGCCCCCCGAACGGGCAATCAGCCCCAGCATTTT. Full variable domain (rest looked up from reference TRBV9 and TRBJ1-5): DSGVTQTPKHLITATGQRVTLRCSPRSGDLSVYWYQQSLDQGLQFLIQYYNGEERAKGNILERFSAQQFPDLHSELNLSSLELGDSALYFCASSAPAPRTGNQPQHFGDGTRLSIL.